These T cell receptor beta chains were read from a single sample in a study of identical twins. Via MiXCR, TCRdb re-called the 5' RACE reads, giving one row per CDR3 protein. Of roughly 1,500,000 distinct CDR3 sequences listed, roughly 35% are singletons. The sequenced material came from cord blood. These TCRs come from a newborn girl in good health. CDR3s include the opening cysteine and the closing phenylalanine or tryptophan. A D gene is named only where the DNA matches it firmly. Size tells how often a clone was seen (once, few, many) or the class of an expanded clone, and some rows leave it out.

TRBD2,TRBV20-1,TRBJ2-5,few,CSASGVAGGKEETQYF,TGCAGTGCTAGTGGGGTAGCGGGGGGGAAAGAAGAGACCCAGTACTTC
NA,TRBV7-9,TRBJ1-1,NA,CASSLFPPLRRAANTEAFF,TGTGCCAGCAGCTTATTCCCCCCCCTAAGGCGGGCAGCGAACACTGAAGCTTTCTTT
NA,TRBV9,TRBJ1-6,NA,CASSVGFSRRGGSYNSPLHF,TGTGCCAGCAGCGTAGGATTCAGCCGCCGGGGTGGCTCCTATAATTCACCCCTCCACTTT
TRBD1,TRBV6-5,TRBJ1-4,few,CASGSRTGKDEKLFF,TGTGCCAGCGGATCCCGGACAGGGAAAGATGAAAAACTGTTTTTT
TRBD1,TRBV5-8,TRBJ2-7,NA,CASSLPTGVRFSYEQYF,TGTGCCAGCAGCTTGCCCACAGGGGTACGTTTCTCCTACGAGCAGTACTTC
NA,TRBV5-6,TRBJ2-3,few,CASSLARGRRWENTDTQYF,TGTGCCAGCAGCTTGGCCAGGGGCCGGCGTTGGGAAAACACAGATACGCAGTATTTT
NA,TRBV6-5,TRBJ1-2,few,CASSYSSRGPPYYGYTF,TGTGCCAGCAGTTACTCGAGTCGGGGACCCCCTTACTATGGCTACACCTTC
NA,TRBV7-9,TRBJ1-1,few,CASSLAGDANTEAFF,TGTGCCAGCAGCTTAGCGGGTGATGCGAACACTGAAGCTTTCTTT
TRBD2,TRBV4-1,TRBJ2-7,few,CASSPLGLGEQYF,TGCGCCAGCAGCCCTCTCGGACTAGGCGAGCAGTACTTC
NA,TRBV6-1,TRBJ2-7,few,CASSERPGREQYF,TGTGCCAGCAGCGAGCGGCCGGGTAGAGAGCAGTACTTC
TRBD1,TRBV20-1,TRBJ2-7,few,CSATSGQGSSYEQYF,TGCAGTGCTACCAGTGGACAGGGTAGCTCCTACGAGCAGTACTTC
TRBD2,TRBV7-9,TRBJ2-3,NA,CASSLAYRLAGALSTDTQYF,TGTGCCAGCAGCTTAGCGTACAGGCTAGCGGGGGCGCTTAGCACAGATACGCAGTATTTT
TRBD1,TRBV12-3/TRBV12-4,TRBJ1-5,NA,CASSPGATGDQPQHF,TGTGCCAGCAGCCCCGGCGCTACAGGGGATCAGCCCCAGCATTTT
NA,TRBV2,TRBJ2-7,NA,CASSFTWADLSEQYF,TGTGCCAGCAGCTTTACATGGGCCGACCTCTCCGAGCAGTACTTC
NA,TRBV4-2,TRBJ2-4,many,CASSQEDRAKNIQYF,TGTGCCAGCAGCCAAGAAGACAGGGCCAAAAACATTCAGTACTTC
NA,TRBV7-2,TRBJ2-7,NA,CASSLYRATYEQYF,TGTGCCAGCAGCTTATATCGGGCGACCTACGAGCAGTACTTC
TRBD1,TRBV28,TRBJ2-2,few,CASFSGGGTGELFF,TGTGCCAGCTTCTCAGGGGGTGGGACCGGGGAGCTGTTTTTT
NA,TRBV7-2,TRBJ2-7,NA,CASSLYRLASSYEQYF,TGTGCCAGCAGCTTATATCGGCTAGCGAGCTCCTACGAGCAGTACTTC
NA,TRBV6-5,TRBJ1-2,NA,CASTDGTANYGYTF,TGTGCCAGCACCGACGGGACGGCTAACTATGGCTACACCTTC
NA,TRBV28,TRBJ1-4,NA,CASSLLGGVEKLFF,TGTGCCAGCAGTTTATTAGGGGGTGTGGAAAAACTGTTTTTT
TRBD2,TRBV6-6,TRBJ2-3,NA,CASSWIAGDTQYF,TGTGCCAGCAGTTGGATAGCGGGAGATACGCAGTATTTT
TRBD2,TRBV10-3,TRBJ2-2,NA,CAITGTSAGELFF,TGTGCCATCACCGGGACTAGCGCCGGGGAGCTGTTTTTT
NA,TRBV20-1,TRBJ2-7,many,CSARERGYEQYF,TGCAGTGCTAGAGAACGGGGCTACGAGCAGTACTTC
TRBD1,TRBV7-2,TRBJ2-3,few,CASSLVFSGTGVDTQYF,TGTGCCAGCAGCTTAGTATTTTCCGGGACAGGCGTGGATACGCAGTATTTT
TRBD1,TRBV20-1,TRBJ1-2,few,CSARGGTETYGYTF,TGCAGTGCAAGAGGAGGGACAGAAACTTATGGCTACACCTTC
TRBD2,TRBV6-2/TRBV6-3,TRBJ2-6,NA,CASSTLGAGRGSGANVLTF,TGTGCCAGCAGCACCCTCGGAGCGGGAAGGGGCTCTGGGGCCAACGTCCTGACTTTC
TRBD2,TRBV28,TRBJ2-5,few,CASSLWSRVLAEETQYF,TGTGCCAGCAGTTTATGGTCAAGGGTACTAGCGGAAGAGACCCAGTACTTC
NA,TRBV6-2/TRBV6-3,TRBJ2-1,NA,CASSYSRGIYNEQFF,TGTGCCAGCAGTTACTCACGGGGAATCTACAATGAGCAGTTCTTC
NA,TRBV10-3,TRBJ2-4,many,CAISDTGFTGNIQYF,TGTGCCATCAGTGATACGGGCTTTACCGGGAACATTCAGTACTTC
NA,TRBV6-5,TRBJ2-6,few,CAAGAGTNVLTF,TGTGCCGCCGGAGCTGGGACCAACGTCCTGACTTTC
NA,TRBV20-1,TRBJ1-1,NA,CSARDVTTGPTEAFF,TGCAGTGCTAGAGACGTAACAACAGGGCCCACTGAAGCTTTCTTT
NA,TRBV11-2,TRBJ2-3,NA,CASSRLLLSTDTQYF,TGTGCCAGCAGCCGTCTACTTCTTAGCACAGATACGCAGTATTTT
TRBD2,TRBV27,TRBJ2-5,NA,CASSLSVLAGFQETQYF,TGTGCCAGCAGTTTATCGGTACTAGCGGGATTTCAAGAGACCCAGTACTTC
TRBD2,TRBV6-6,TRBJ2-1,few,CASSSLAGASSYNEQFF,TGTGCCAGCAGTAGTCTAGCGGGAGCCAGCTCCTACAATGAGCAGTTCTTC
TRBD1,TRBV6-6,TRBJ2-2,NA,CASSLGTGRTGELFF,TGTGCCAGCAGTCTCGGGACAGGGCGGACCGGGGAGCTGTTTTTT
NA,TRBV19,TRBJ2-1,NA,CASTSLLDEQFF,TGTGCCAGTACTTCCCTTTTGGATGAGCAGTTCTTC
NA,TRBV12-3/TRBV12-4,TRBJ1-2,NA,CASSLRRINYGYTF,TGTGCCAGCAGTTTGAGGAGGATCAACTATGGCTACACCTTC
TRBD2,TRBV29-1,TRBJ2-2,NA,CSVEVLAGEHTGELFF,TGCAGCGTTGAGGTCCTAGCGGGAGAGCACACCGGGGAGCTGTTTTTT
TRBD2,TRBV7-2,TRBJ2-1,few,CASSFTGTSGHNEQFF,TGTGCCAGCAGCTTTACCGGGACTAGCGGCCACAATGAGCAGTTCTTC
TRBD1,TRBV5-1,TRBJ1-6,NA,CASSSRTGEDSPLHF,TGCGCCAGCAGCTCCCGGACAGGGGAGGATTCACCCCTCCACTTT
TRBD2,TRBV27,TRBJ2-7,NA,CASSLGGTTYNEQYF,TGTGCCAGCAGTCTCGGGGGGACCACCTACAATGAGCAGTACTTC
TRBD2,TRBV20-1,TRBJ2-3,NA,CSATFLLAGRVDTQYF,TGCAGTGCCACCTTTCTACTAGCGGGACGGGTAGATACGCAGTATTTT
NA,TRBV29-1,TRBJ1-6,few,CSVGPGYNSPLHF,TGCAGCGTTGGCCCAGGGTATAATTCACCCCTCCACTTT
NA,TRBV28,TRBJ1-5,NA,CASKNRLGNQPQHF,TGTGCCAGCAAAAACAGGCTAGGCAATCAGCCCCAGCATTTT
NA,TRBV7-2,TRBJ2-7,NA,CASKGRLPYEQYF,TGTGCCAGCAAGGGACGGCTCCCCTACGAGCAGTACTTC
TRBD1,TRBV10-2,TRBJ1-2,NA,CASSEGTDYGYTF,TGCGCCAGCAGTGAAGGGACAGACTATGGCTACACCTTC
NA,TRBV10-3,TRBJ1-1,NA,CAISDLLGTEAFF,TGTGCCATCAGCGACCTATTGGGCACTGAAGCTTTCTTT
TRBD2,TRBV2,TRBJ2-1,once,CASSDRLSGGRASYNEQFF,TGTGCCAGCAGTGACAGGTTGTCGGGCGGGAGGGCCTCCTACAATGAGCAGTTCTTC
NA,TRBV21-1,TRBJ2-1,NA,CASSIPDRGLNEQFF,TGTGCCAGCAGCATTCCGGACAGGGGGCTTAATGAGCAGTTCTTC
NA,TRBV5-5,TRBJ2-5,NA,CASSLSAREETQYF,TGTGCCAGCAGCTTGAGCGCGAGGGAAGAGACCCAGTACTTC
TRBD1,TRBV29-1,TRBJ2-7,NA,CSVRRGQSDEQYF,TGCAGCGTGAGACGGGGACAGTCGGACGAGCAGTACTTC
NA,TRBV4-1,TRBJ2-5,few,CASSLTPYQETQYF,TGCGCCAGCAGCCTGACACCGTACCAAGAGACCCAGTACTTC
TRBD1,TRBV7-2,TRBJ1-4,NA,CASSLQGVSNEKLFF,TGTGCCAGCAGCTTACAGGGGGTTTCTAATGAAAAACTGTTTTTT
TRBD2,TRBV6-5,TRBJ2-5,few,CASSYSTSETFQETQYF,TGTGCCAGCAGTTACTCGACTAGCGAGACCTTCCAAGAGACCCAGTACTTC